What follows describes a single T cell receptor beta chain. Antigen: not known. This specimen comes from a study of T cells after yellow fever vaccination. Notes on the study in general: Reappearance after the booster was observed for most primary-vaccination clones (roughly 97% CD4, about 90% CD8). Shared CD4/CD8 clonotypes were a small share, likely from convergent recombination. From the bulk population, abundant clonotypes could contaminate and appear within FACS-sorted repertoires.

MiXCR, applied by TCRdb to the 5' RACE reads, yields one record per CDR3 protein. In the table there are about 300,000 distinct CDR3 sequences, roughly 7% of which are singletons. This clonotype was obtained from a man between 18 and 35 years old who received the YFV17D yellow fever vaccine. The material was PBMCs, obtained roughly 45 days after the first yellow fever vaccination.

The CDR3 DNA follows: TGCGCCAGCAGCTTGCAGACTAGCGGGGGCTCAGATACGCAGTATTTT. Translation: CASSLQTSGGSDTQYF. This chain links TRBV5-1 with TRBJ2-3; 12 bases match TRBD2. The V gene end was trimmed by 1 base and the J gene end by 4 bases; junction bases not matched to a gene: 4. Per the germline V gene, CDR1 is SGHRS and CDR2 is YFSETQ. The CDR3 is 16 amino acids.